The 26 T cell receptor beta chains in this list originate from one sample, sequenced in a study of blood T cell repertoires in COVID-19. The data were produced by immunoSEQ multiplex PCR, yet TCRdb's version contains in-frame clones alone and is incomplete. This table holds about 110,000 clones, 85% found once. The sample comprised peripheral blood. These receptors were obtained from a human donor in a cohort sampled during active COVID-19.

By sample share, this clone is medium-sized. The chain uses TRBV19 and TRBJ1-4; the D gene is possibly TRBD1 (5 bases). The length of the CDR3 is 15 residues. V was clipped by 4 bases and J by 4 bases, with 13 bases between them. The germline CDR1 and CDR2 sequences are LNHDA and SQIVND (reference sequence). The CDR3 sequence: CASSTTAGVNEKLFF. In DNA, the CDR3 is TGTGCCAGTAGTACGACAGCGGGGGTTAATGAAAAACTGTTTTTT.

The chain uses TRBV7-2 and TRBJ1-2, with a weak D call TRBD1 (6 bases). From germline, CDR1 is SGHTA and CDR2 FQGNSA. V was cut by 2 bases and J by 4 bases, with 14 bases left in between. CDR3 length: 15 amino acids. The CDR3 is CASSLTLTGIYGYTF. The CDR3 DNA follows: TGTGCCAGCAGCTTAACCCTGACAGGAATCTATGGCTACACCTTC.

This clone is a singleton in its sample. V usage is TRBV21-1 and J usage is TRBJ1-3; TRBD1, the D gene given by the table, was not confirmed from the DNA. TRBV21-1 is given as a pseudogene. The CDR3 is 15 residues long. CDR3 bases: TGTGCCAGCACACAAGGTCTTCAGGCAGGAAACACCATATATTTT. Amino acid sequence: CASTQGLQAGNTIYF.

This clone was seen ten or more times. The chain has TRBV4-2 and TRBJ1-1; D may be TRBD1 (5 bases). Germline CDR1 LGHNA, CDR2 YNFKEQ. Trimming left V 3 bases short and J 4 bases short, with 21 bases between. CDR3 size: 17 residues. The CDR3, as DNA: TGTGCCAGCAGCCAGGGCGGGGGGAACCCAGCGGGCACTGAAGCTTTCTTT. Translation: CASSQGGGNPAGTEAFF.

The CDR3 loop is CAIRQTQNTEAFF. CDR3 nucleotides: TGTGCCATCAGACAGACACAGAACACTGAAGCTTTCTTT. The rearrangement joins TRBV10-3 to TRBJ1-1; D unresolved. V was trimmed by 6 bases and J by 1 base, leaving 9 bases between them. Looked up from germline, CDR1 is ENHRY and CDR2 is SYGVKD. The CDR3 has 13 residues.

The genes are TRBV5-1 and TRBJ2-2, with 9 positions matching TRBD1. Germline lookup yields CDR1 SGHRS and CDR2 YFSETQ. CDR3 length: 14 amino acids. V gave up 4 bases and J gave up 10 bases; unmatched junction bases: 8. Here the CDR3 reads CASSGDRAQQELFF. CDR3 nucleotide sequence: TGCGCCAGCAGCGGGGACAGGGCCCAACAGGAGCTGTTTTTT.

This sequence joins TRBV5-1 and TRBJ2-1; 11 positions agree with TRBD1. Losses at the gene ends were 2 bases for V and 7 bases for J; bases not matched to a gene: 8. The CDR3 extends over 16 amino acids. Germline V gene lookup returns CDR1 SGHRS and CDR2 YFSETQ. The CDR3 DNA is TGCGCCAGCAGCTTAATAGGACAGGGGGCAGGTAATGAGCAGTTCTTC. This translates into CASSLIGQGAGNEQFF.

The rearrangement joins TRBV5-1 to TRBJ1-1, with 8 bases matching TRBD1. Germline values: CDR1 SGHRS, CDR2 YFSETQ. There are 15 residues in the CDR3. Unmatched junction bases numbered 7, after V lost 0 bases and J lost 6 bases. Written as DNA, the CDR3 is TGCGCCAGCAGCTTGGAGCCAGGGGGCAGGGCTGAAGCTTTCTTT. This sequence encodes CASSLEPGGRAEAFF.

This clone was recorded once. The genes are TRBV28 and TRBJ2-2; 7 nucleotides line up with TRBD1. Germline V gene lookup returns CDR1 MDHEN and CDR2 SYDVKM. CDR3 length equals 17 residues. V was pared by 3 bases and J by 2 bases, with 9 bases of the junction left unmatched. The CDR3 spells CASSFPRQGSNTGELFF. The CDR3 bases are TGTGCCAGCAGTTTCCCCCGACAGGGTTCAAACACCGGGGAGCTGTTTTTT.

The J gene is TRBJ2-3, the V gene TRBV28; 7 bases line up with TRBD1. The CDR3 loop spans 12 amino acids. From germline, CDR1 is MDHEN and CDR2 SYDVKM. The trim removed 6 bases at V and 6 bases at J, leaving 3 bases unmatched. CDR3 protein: CASRGGVDTQYF. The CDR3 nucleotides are TGTGCCAGCAGAGGGGGCGTCGATACGCAGTATTTT.

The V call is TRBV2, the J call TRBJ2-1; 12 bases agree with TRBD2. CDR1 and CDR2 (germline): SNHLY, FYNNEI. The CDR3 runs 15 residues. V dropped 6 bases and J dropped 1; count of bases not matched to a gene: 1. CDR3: CASRGLAGSYNEQFF. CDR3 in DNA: TGTGCCAGCAGAGGACTAGCGGGGTCCTACAATGAGCAGTTCTTC.

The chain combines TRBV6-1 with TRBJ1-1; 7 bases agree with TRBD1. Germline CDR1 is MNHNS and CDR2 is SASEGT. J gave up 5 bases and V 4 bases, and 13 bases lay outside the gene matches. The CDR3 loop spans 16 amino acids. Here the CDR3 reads CASSVGTAQQNTEAFF. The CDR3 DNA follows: TGTGCCAGCAGTGTTGGGACAGCACAACAAAATACTGAAGCTTTCTTT.

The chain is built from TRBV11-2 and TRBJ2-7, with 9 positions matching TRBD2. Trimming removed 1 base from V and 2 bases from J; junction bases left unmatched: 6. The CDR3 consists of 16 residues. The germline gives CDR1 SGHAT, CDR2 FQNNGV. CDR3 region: CASSLASSGGTYEQYF. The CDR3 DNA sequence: TGTGCCAGCAGCTTAGCGTCAAGCGGGGGGACCTACGAGCAGTACTTC. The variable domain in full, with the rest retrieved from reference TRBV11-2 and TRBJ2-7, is EAGVAQSPRYKIIEKRQSVAFWCNPISGHATLYWYQQILGQGPKLLIQFQNNGVVDDSQLPKDRFSAERLKGVDSTLKIQPAKLEDSAVYLCASSLASSGGTYEQYFGPGTRLTVT.

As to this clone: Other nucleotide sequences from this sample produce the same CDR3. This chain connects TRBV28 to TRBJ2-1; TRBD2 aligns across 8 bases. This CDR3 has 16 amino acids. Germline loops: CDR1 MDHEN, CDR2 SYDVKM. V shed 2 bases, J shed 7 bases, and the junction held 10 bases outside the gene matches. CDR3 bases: TGTGCCAGCAGTTTACAAGCGACGGGAGGGTGGAATGAGCAGTTCTTC. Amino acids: CASSLQATGGWNEQFF. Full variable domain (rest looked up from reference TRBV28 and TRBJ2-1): DVKVTQSSRYLVKRTGEKVFLECVQDMDHENMFWYRQDPGLGLRLIYFSYDVKMKEKGDIPEGYSVSREKKERFSLILESASTNQTSMYLCASSLQATGGWNEQFFGPGTRLTVL.

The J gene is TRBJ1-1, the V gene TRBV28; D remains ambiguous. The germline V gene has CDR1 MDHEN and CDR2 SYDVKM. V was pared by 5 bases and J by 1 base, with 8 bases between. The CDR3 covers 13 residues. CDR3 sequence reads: CASSATSNTEAFF. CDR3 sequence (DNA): TGTGCCAGCAGTGCGACTTCGAACACTGAAGCTTTCTTT.

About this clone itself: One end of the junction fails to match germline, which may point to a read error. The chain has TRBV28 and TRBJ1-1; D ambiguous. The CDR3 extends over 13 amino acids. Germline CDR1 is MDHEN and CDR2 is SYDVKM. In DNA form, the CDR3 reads TGTACCAGCGGAGTATTATCTGGAAGTGAAGCTTTCTTT. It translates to CTSGVLSGSEAFF.

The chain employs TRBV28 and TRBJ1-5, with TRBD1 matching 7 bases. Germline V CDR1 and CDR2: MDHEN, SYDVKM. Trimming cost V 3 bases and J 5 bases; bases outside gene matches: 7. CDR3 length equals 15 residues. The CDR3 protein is CASSLVGQGDQPQHF. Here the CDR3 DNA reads TGTGCCAGCAGTTTGGTCGGTCAGGGGGATCAGCCCCAGCATTTT.

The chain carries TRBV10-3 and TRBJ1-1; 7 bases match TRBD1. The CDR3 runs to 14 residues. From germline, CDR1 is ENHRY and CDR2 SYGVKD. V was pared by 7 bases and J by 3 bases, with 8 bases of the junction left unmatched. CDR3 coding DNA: TGTGCCATCACCCCCAGGGGGATCGACACTGAAGCTTTCTTT. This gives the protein CAITPRGIDTEAFF.

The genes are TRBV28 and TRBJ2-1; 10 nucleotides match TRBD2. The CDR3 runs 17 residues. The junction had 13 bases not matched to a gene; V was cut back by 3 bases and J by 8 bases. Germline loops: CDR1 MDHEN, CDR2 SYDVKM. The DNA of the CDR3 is TGTGCCAGCAGTTTGTCGCAGTCTAGCGGGAGAGGCTATGAGCAGTTCTTC. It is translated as CASSLSQSSGRGYEQFF.

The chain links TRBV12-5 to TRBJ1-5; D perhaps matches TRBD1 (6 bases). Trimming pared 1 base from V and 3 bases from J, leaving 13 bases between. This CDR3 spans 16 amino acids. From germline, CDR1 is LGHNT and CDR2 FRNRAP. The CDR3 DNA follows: TGTGCTAGTGGTTTGGGGGGAACAGGGCACAATCAGCCCCAGCATTTT. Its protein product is CASGLGGTGHNQPQHF.

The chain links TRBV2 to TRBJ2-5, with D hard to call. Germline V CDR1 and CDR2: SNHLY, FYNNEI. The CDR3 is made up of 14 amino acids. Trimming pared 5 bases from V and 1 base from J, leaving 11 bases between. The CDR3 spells CASSLQQFQETQYF. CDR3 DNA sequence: TGTGCCAGCAGTCTACAACAGTTCCAAGAGACCCAGTACTTC.

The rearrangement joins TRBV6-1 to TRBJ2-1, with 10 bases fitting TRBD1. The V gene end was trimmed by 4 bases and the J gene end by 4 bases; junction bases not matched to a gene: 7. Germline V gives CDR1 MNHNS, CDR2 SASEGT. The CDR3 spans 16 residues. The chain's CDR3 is CASSGDRGRRYNEQFF. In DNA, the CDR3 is TGTGCCAGCAGTGGGGACAGGGGCCGGAGATACAATGAGCAGTTCTTC.

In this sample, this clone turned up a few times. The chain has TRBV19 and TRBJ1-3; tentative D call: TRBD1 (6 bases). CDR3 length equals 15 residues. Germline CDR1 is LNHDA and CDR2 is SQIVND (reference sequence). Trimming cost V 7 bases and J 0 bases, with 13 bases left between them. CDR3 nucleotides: TGTGCCAGTACCCCGGACAGCGTCTCTGGAAACACCATATATTTT. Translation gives CASTPDSVSGNTIYF.

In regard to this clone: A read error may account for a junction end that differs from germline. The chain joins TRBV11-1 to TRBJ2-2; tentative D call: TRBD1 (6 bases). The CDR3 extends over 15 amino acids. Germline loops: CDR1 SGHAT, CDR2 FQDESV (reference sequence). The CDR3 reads CASRLDVDRSGELFF. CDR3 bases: TGTGCCAGCAGGTTAGACGTTGACAGGTCCGGGGAGCTGTTTTTT.

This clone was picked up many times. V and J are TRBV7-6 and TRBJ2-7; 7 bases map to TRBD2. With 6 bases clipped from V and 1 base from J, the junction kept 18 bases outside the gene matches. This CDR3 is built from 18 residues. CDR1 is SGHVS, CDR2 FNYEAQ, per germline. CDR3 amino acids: CASSLAVGSRERSYEQYF. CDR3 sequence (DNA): TGTGCCAGCAGTCTAGCGGTGGGGAGCAGGGAGAGATCCTACGAGCAGTACTTC.

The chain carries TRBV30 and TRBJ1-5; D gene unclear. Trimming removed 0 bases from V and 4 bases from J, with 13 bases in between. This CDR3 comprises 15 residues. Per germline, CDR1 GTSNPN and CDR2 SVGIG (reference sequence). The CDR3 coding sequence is TGTGCCTGGAGTGTCTTGGCAGGCTTGAATCAGCCCCAGCATTTT. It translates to CAWSVLAGLNQPQHF.